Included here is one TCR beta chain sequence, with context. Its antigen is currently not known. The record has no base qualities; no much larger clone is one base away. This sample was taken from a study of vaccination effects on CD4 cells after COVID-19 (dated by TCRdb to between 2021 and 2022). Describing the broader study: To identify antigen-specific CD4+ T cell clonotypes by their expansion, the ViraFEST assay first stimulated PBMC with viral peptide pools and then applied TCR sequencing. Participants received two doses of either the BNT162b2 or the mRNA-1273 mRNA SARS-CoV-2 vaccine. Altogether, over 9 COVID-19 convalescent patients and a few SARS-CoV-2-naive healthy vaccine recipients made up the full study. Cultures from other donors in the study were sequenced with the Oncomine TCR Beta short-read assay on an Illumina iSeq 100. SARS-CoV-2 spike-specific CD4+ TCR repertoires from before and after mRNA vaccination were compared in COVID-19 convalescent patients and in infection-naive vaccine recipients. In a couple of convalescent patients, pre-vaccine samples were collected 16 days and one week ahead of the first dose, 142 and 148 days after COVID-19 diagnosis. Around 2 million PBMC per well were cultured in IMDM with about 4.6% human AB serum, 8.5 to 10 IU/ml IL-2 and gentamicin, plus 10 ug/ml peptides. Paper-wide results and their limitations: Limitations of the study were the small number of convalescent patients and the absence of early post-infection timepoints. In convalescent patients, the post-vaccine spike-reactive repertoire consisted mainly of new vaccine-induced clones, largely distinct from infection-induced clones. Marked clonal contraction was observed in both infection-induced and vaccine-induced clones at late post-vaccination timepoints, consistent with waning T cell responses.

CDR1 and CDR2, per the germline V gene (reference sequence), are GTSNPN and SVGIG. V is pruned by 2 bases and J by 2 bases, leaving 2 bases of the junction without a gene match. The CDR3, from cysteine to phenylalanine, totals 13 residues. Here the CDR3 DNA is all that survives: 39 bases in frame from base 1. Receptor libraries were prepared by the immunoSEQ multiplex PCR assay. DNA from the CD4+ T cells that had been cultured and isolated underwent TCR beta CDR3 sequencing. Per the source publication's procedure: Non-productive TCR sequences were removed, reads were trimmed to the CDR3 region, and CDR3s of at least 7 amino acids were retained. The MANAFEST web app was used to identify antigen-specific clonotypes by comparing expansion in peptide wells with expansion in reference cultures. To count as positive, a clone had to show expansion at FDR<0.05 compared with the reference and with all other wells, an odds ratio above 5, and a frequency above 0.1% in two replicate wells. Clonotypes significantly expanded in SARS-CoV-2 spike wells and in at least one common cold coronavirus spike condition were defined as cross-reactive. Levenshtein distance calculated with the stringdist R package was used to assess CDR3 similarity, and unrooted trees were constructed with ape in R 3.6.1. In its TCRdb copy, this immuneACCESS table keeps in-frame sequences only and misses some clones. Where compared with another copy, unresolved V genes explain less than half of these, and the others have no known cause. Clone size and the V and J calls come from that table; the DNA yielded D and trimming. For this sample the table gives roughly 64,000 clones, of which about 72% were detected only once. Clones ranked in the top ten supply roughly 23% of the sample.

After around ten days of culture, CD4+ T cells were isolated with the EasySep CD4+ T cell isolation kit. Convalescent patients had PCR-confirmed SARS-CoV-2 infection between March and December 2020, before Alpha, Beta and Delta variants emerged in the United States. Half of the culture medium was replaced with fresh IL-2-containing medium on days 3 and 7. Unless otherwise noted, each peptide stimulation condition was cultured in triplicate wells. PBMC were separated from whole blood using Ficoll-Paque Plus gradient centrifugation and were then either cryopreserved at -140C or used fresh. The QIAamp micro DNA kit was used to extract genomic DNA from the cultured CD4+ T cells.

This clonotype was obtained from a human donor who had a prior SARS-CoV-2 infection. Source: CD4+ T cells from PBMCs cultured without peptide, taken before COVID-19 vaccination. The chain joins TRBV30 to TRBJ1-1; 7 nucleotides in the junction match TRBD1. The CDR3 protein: CAWSRDSNTEAFF. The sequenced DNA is TGTGCCTGGAGTAGGGACAGTAACACTGAAGCTTTCTTT.